This T cell receptor (beta chain) is from a study of blood T cell repertoires in COVID-19. Cohorts were based on clinical histories the participants reported. In Cohort 3, a recovered donor had either two negative PCRs, clearance, or symptom resolution. CDR1 is MNHEY and CDR2 is SMNVEV in the germline V gene (reference sequence). Trimming took 5 bases from V and 11 from J, leaving 12 bases between them. The CDR3 extends over 11 amino acids. Data came from immunoSEQ multiplex PCR; TCRdb stores just in-frame clones and leaves some out. This sample has roughly 260,000 clones, with around 90% found just once.

Source material: PBMCs or T cells enriched from blood (not recorded which). This receptor was taken from a woman aged 18 to 35 who had recovered from COVID-19. J is TRBJ1-1 and V is TRBV27; no clear D. CDR3: CASSPGVGAFF. For the CDR3, the DNA is TGTGCCAGCAGTCCAGGCGTTGGTGCTTTCTTT.